The rows below give T cell receptor beta chains drawn from one sample of a study of read filtering for tumor transcriptome and immune sequencing. MiXCR, applied by TCRdb to the reads, yields one record per CDR3 protein. This table has fewer than 30,000 distinct CDR3 sequences, less than 25% appearing once. Sequenced material: a population of CD138-negative cells sorted from bone marrow. The receptor source for this set is a donor over 35 with multiple myeloma. Both conserved end residues are part of each CDR3. The D gene is left open where the match is weak. Not every row has a clone size; where given, it reads once, few, many or a size class.

CDR3	DNA	D	length	size	V	J
CASSHGGGVTGELFF	TGCGCCAGCAGCCACGGGGGAGGCGTCACCGGGGAGCTGTTTTTT	.	15	few	TRBV4-1	TRBJ2-2
CSARDHGGGTETQYF	TGCAGTGCTAGAGATCATGGCGGGGGGACAGAGACCCAGTACTTC	TRBD2	15	many	TRBV20-1	TRBJ2-5
CASSVQPGLAGSNEQFF	TGTGCCAGCAGTGTTCAACCGGGACTAGCGGGGAGCAATGAGCAGTTCTTC	TRBD2	17	.	TRBV6-1	TRBJ2-1
CSVGNLKGGMNTEAFF	TGCAGCGTTGGTAATCTTAAAGGGGGGATGAACACTGAAGCTTTCTTT	.	16	many	TRBV29-1	TRBJ1-1
CASSPVGGGNTIYF	TGTGCCAGCAGCCCGGTGGGGGGCGGAAACACCATATATTTT	.	14	.	TRBV7-9	TRBJ1-3
CAWSVRTGMIGSNQPQHF	TGTGCCTGGAGTGTACGCACAGGGATGATAGGGAGCAATCAGCCCCAGCATTTT	.	18	.	TRBV30	TRBJ1-5
CALRPQETQYF	TGTGCCCTGAGGCCCCAAGAGACCCAGTACTTC	.	11	many	TRBV7-9	TRBJ2-5
CASSLGGTKNTIYF	TGTGCCAGCAGCTTGGGGGGGACCAAAAACACCATATATTTT	.	14	few	TRBV5-5	TRBJ1-3
CASSIDRRGAIEQLF	TGTGCCAGTAGTATAGACCGGAGGGGGGCTATCGAGCAGCTCTTC	.	15	.	TRBV19	TRBJ2-1
CASRTVDMNTEAFF	TGCGCCAGCAGGACAGTCGACATGAACACTGAAGCTTTCTTT	.	14	few	TRBV5-1	TRBJ1-1
CASSQKWGGGELFF	TGCGCCAGCAGCCAAAAGTGGGGGGGCGGGGAGCTGTTTTTT	TRBD2	14	many	TRBV4-1	TRBJ2-2
CASSSGQGATNEELFF	TGTGCCAGCAGCTCCGGACAGGGCGCAACTAATGAAGAACTGTTTTTT	TRBD1	16	.	TRBV5-8	TRBJ1-4
CASSSRDRVANVLTF	TGTGCCAGCAGCTCCCGGGACAGGGTTGCCAACGTCCTGACTTTC	TRBD1	15	many	TRBV13	TRBJ2-6
CASRSTGVNSPLHF	TGTGCCAGCAGATCGACAGGGGTCAATTCACCCCTCCACTTT	TRBD1	14	.	TRBV2	TRBJ1-6
CSARAQGGTEAFF	TGCAGTGCTAGAGCCCAGGGAGGAACTGAAGCTTTCTTT	.	13	.	TRBV20-1	TRBJ1-1
CASSLFRGMGSPLHF	TGTGCCAGCAGTTTATTTCGGGGTATGGGATCACCCCTCCACTTT	.	15	medium-sized	TRBV27	TRBJ1-6
CASSWGVNTEAFF	TGTGCCAGCAGTTGGGGGGTGAACACTGAAGCTTTCTTT	.	13	.	TRBV12-3/TRBV12-4	TRBJ1-1
CASSVTERNEKLFF	TGTGCCAGCAGTGTGACGGAGAGGAATGAAAAACTGTTTTTT	.	14	many	TRBV2	TRBJ1-4
CASSLAGLVSYNEQFF	TGTGCCAGCAGTTTAGCTGGACTAGTCTCCTACAATGAGCAGTTCTTC	TRBD2	16	few	TRBV27	TRBJ2-1
CSVGLGQESTEAFF	TGCAGCGTTGGCCTAGGACAGGAGAGCACTGAAGCTTTCTTT	TRBD1	14	many	TRBV29-1	TRBJ1-1
CASSPAGTQNTDTQYF	TGTGCCAGCAGCCCTGCTGGGACCCAGAACACAGATACGCAGTATTTT	.	16	few	TRBV5-4	TRBJ2-3
CSVEPGQAYNEQFF	TGCAGCGTTGAACCGGGACAGGCTTACAATGAGCAGTTCTTC	TRBD1	14	.	TRBV29-1	TRBJ2-1
CATDGTGASTDTQYF	TGTGCCACGGATGGGACAGGGGCTAGCACAGATACGCAGTATTTT	TRBD1	15	.	TRBV10-3	TRBJ2-3
CSATGGQVTEQYF	TGCAGTGCTACAGGGGGCCAGGTCACCGAGCAGTACTTC	TRBD1	13	many	TRBV20-1	TRBJ2-7
CSVEDLGTGDTDTQYF	TGCAGCGTTGAAGATCTGGGGACAGGGGACACAGATACGCAGTATTTT	TRBD1	16	many	TRBV29-1	TRBJ2-3